This TCR beta chain was captured by sequencing in a study of beta chain features in type 1 diabetes. Study-wide background: Healthy donors, compared against patients, showed similar age, gender and cell yields.

This clone has only a few counts. Its antigen is currently unknown. There are 15 residues in the CDR3. Germline V gene data show CDR1 as MDHEN and CDR2 as SYDVKM. J lost 6 bases, V lost 5 bases, and 9 bases had no gene match. Expressed TCRB transcripts were sequenced because the isolated RNA had all been reverse transcribed beforehand. Sequencing used immunoSEQ multiplex PCR; TCRdb keeps in-frame clones, though not all of them. The repertoire holds under 950,000 clones, with 15% to 20% as singletons. Over 95% purity was reached by all sorted populations. Study outcomes and limitations: The similarity of naive, central memory and Treg TCRB repertoires appeared greater among patients than among healthy donors.

V usage is TRBV28 and J usage is TRBJ2-1; TRBD1 matches at 8 bases. This clonotype was obtained from a woman aged 18-29 years in good health. Sequenced input: naive CD4+ T cells from blood. The CDR3 region is CASSPSDRALNEQFF. CDR3 nucleotide sequence: TGTGCCAGCAGTCCCTCGGACAGGGCCCTCAATGAGCAGTTCTTC.